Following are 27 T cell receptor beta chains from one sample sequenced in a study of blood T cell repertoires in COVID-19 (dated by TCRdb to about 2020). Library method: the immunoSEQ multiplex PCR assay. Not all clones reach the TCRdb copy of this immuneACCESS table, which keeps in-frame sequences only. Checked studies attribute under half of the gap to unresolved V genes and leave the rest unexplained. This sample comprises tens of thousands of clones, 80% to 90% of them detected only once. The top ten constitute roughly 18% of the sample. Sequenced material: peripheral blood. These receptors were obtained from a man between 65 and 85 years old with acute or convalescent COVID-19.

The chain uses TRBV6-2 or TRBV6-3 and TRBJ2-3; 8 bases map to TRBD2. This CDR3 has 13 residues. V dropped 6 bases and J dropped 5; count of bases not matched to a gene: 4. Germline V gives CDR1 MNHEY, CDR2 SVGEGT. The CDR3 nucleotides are TGTGCCAGCAGCCTCCTAGCGGGAGATACGCAGTATTTT. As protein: CASSLLAGDTQYF.

The CDR3 sequence is CASCRDRVYNEQFF. CDR3 in DNA: TGTGCCAGTTGCCGGGACAGGGTCTACAATGAGCAGTTCTTC. The chain combines TRBV6-5 with TRBJ2-1, with 9 bases matching TRBD1. The germline CDR1 and CDR2 sequences are MNHEY and SVGAGI. J gave up 3 bases and V 9 bases, and 6 bases lay outside the gene matches. The CDR3 has 14 amino acids.

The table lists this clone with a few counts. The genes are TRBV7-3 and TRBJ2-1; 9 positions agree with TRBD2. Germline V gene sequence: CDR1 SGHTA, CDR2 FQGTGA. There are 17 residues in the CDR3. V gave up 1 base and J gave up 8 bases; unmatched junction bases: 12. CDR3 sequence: CASSLMTSGGPGDEQFF. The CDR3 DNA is TGTGCCAGCAGCTTAATGACTAGCGGAGGGCCCGGGGATGAGCAGTTCTTC.

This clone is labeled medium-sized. The CDR3 protein is CASSVLAMSNEQFF. CDR3 sequence (DNA): TGTGCCAGCAGCGTCCTAGCGATGAGCAATGAGCAGTTCTTC. The chain has TRBV9 and TRBJ2-1; D may be TRBD2 (6 bases). Germline-derived CDR1 and CDR2 are SGDLS and YYNGEE. This CDR3 is 14 amino acids long. The V gene lost 2 bases and the J gene lost 6 bases, with 12 bases spanning the gap.

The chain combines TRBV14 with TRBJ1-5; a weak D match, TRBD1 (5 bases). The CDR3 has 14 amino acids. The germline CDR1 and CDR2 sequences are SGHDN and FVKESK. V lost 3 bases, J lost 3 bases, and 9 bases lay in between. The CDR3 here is CASSQGQNNQPQHF. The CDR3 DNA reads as TGTGCCAGCAGCCAGGGGCAGAACAATCAGCCCCAGCATTTT.

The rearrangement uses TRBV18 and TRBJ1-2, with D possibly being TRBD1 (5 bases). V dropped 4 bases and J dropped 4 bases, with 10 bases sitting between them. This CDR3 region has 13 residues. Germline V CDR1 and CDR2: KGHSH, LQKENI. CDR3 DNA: TGTGCCAGCTCACTGCCAGGGTCCTATGGCTACACCTTC. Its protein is CASSLPGSYGYTF.

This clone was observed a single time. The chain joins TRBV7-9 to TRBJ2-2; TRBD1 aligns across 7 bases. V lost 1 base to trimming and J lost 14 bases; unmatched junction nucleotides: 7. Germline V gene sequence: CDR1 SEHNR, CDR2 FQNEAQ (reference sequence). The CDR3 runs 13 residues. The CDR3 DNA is TGTGCCAGCAGCTTAGTCGGACAGGACCCTCTGTTTTTT. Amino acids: CASSLVGQDPLFF.

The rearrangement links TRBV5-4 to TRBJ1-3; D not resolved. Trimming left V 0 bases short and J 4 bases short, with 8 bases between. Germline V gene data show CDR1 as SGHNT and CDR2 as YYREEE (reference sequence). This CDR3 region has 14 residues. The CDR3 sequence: CASSLGGAGNTIYF. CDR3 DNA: TGTGCCAGCAGCTTGGGGGGAGCGGGAAACACCATATATTTT.

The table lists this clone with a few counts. CDR3 protein: CASSSGTIHRFF. CDR3 DNA sequence: TGTGCCAGCAGCTCTGGGACTATTCATCGGTTCTTC. The chain has TRBV7-2 and TRBJ2-1, with TRBD2 matching 7 bases. Germline values: CDR1 SGHTA, CDR2 FQGNSA. The CDR3 has 12 residues. V lost 4 bases and J lost 15; bases outside the gene matches: 9.

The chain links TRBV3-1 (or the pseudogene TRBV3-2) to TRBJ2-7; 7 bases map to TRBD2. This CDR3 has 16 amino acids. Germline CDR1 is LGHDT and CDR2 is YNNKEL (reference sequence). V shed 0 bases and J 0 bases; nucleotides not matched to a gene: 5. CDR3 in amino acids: CASSQDLGGSSYEQYF. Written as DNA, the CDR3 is TGTGCCAGCAGCCAAGATCTCGGCGGGAGCTCCTACGAGCAGTACTTC.

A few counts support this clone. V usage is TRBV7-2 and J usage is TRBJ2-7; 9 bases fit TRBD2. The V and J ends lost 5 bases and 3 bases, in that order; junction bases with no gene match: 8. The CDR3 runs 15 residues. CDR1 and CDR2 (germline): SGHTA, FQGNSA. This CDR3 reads CASSAGGTTYYEQYF. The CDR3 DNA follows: TGTGCCAGCAGCGCGGGGGGGACTACCTACTACGAGCAGTACTTC.

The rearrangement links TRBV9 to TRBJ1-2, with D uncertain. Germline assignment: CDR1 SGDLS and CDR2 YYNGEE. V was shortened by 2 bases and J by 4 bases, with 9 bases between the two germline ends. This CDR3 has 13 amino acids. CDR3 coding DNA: TGTGCCAGCAGCGTCCAACCGAGCTATGGCTACACCTTC. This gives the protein CASSVQPSYGYTF.

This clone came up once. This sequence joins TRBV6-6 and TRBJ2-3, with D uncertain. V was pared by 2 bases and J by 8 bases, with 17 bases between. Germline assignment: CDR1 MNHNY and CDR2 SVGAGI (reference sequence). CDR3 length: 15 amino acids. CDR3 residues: CASSYARQISSTQYF. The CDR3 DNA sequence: TGTGCCAGCAGTTACGCCCGACAAATTTCATCTACGCAGTATTTT.

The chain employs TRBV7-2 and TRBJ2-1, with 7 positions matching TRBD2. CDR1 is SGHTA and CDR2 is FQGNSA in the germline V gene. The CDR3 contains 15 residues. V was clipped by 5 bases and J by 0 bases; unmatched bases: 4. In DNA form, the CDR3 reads TGTGCCAGCAGCCTGCTAGCGGTCTCCTACAATGAGCAGTTCTTC. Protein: CASSLLAVSYNEQFF.

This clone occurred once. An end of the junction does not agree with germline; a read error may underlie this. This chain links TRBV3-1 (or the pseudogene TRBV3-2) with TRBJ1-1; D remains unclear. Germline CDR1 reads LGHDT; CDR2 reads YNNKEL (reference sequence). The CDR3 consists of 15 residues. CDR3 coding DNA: TGTGCCAGCAGCCAGAGTGAGGCAGCAACCACTGAGGCTTTCTTT. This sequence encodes CASSQSEAATTEAFF.

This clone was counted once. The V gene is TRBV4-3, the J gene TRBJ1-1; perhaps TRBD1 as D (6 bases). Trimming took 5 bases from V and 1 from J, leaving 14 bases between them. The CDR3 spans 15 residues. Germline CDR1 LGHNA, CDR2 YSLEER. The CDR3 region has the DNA TGCGCCAGCAGCTCGGGGGGGGGCAGGAACACTGAAGCTTTCTTT. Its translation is CASSSGGGRNTEAFF.

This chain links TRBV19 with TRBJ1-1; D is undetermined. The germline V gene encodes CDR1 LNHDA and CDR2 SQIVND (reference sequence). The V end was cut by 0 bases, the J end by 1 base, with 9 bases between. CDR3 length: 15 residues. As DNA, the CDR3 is TGTGCCAGTAGTATAGATCCCTGGCCGAACACTGAAGCTTTCTTT. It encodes CASSIDPWPNTEAFF.

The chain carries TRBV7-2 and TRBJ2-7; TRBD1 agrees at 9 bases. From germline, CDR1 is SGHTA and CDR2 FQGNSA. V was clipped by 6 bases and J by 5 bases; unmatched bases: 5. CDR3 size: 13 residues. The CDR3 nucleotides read TGTGCCAGCAGACTGGGACAGGGCGACGAGCAGTACTTC. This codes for CASRLGQGDEQYF. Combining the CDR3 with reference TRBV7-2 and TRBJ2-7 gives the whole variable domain GAGVSQSPSNKVTEKGKDVELRCDPISGHTALYWYRQSLGQGLEFLIYFQGNSAPDKSGLPSDRFSAERTGGSVSTLTIQRTQQEDSAVYLCASRLGQGDEQYFGPGTRLTVT.

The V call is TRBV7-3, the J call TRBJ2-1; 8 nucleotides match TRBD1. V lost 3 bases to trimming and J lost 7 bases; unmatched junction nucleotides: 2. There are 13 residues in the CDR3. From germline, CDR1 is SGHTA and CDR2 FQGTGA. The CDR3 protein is CASSLTGENEQFF. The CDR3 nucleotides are TGTGCCAGCAGCTTGACAGGGGAAAATGAGCAGTTCTTC.

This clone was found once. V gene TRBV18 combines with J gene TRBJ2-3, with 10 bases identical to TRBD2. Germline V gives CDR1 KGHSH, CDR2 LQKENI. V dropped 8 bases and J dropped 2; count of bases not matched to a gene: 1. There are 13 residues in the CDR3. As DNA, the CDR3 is TGTGCCAGCACTAGCGGGACCACAGATACGCAGTATTTT. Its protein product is CASTSGTTDTQYF.

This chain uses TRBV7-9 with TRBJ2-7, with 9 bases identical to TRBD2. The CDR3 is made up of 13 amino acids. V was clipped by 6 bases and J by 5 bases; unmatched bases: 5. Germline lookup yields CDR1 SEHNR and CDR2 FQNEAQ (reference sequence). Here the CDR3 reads CASSLAGPDEQYF. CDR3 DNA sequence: TGTGCCAGCAGTCTAGCGGGACCAGACGAGCAGTACTTC.

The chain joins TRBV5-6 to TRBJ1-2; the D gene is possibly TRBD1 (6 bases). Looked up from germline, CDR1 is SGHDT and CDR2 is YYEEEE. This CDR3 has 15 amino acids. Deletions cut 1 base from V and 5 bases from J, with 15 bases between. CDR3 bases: TGTGCCAGCAGCTTGAAACAGGGCGGAGGATATGGCTACACCTTC. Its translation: CASSLKQGGGYGYTF.

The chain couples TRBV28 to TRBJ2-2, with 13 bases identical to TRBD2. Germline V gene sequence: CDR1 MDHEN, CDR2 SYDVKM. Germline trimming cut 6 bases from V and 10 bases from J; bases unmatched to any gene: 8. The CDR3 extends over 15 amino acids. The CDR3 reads CASSSRTSGSSELFF. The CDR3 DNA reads TGTGCCAGCAGCAGCCGGACTAGCGGGAGTTCGGAGCTGTTTTTT.

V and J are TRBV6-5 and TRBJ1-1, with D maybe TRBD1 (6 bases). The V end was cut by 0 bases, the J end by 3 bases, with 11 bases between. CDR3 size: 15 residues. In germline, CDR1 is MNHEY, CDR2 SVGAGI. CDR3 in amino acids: CASSYSNRVDTEAFF. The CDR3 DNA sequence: TGTGCCAGCAGTTACTCAAACAGGGTGGACACTGAAGCTTTCTTT.

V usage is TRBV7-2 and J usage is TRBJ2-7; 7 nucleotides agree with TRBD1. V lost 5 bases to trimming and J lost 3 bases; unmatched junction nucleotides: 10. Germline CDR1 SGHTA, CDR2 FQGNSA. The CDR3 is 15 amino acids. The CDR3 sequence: CASSQGQITYYEQYF. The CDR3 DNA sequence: TGTGCCAGCAGCCAGGGACAGATAACTTACTACGAGCAGTACTTC.

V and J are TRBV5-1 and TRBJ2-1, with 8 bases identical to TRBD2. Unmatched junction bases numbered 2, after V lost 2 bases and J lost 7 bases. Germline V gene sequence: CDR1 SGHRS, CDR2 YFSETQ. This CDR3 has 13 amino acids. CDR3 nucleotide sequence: TGCGCCAGCAGCTTACTAGCGGCTAATGAGCAGTTCTTC. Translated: CASSLLAANEQFF.

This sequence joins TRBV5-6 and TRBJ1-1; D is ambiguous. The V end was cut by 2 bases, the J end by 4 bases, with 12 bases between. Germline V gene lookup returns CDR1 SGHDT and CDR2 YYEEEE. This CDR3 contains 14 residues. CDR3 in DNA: TGTGCCAGCAGCTTAGGGAGGTGGAGCACTGAAGCTTTCTTT. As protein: CASSLGRWSTEAFF.